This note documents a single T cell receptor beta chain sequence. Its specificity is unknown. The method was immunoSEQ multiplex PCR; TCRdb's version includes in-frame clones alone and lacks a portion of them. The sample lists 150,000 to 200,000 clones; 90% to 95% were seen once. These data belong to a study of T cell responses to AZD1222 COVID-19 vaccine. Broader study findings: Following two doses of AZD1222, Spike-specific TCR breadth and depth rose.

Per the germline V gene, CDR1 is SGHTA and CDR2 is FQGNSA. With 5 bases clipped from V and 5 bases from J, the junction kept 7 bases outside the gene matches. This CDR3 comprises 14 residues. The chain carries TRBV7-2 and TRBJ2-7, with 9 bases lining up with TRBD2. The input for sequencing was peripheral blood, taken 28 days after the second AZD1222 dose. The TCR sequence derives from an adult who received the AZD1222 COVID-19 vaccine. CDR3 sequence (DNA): TGTGCCAGCAGCGGAATAGCGGGGGTAGACGAGCAGTACTTC. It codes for CASSGIAGVDEQYF.